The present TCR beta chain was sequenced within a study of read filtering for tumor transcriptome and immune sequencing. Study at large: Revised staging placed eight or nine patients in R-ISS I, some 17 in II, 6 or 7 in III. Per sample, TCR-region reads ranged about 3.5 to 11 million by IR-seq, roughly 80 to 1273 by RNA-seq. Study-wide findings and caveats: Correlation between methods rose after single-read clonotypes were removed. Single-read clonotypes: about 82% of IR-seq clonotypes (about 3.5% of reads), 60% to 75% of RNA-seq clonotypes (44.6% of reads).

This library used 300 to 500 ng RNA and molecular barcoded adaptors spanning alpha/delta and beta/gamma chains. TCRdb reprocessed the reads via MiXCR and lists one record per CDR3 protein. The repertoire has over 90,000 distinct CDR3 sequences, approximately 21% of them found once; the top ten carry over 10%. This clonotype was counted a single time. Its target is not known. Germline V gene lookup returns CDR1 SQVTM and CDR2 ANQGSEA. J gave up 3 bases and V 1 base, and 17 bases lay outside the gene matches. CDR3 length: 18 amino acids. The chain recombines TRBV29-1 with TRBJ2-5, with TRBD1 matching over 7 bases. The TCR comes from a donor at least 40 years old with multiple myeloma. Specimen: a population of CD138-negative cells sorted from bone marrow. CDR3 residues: CSVEVRYRHRGRKETQYF. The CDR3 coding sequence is TGCAGCGTTGAAGTGAGATATCGGCACAGGGGACGCAAAGAGACCCAGTACTTC.